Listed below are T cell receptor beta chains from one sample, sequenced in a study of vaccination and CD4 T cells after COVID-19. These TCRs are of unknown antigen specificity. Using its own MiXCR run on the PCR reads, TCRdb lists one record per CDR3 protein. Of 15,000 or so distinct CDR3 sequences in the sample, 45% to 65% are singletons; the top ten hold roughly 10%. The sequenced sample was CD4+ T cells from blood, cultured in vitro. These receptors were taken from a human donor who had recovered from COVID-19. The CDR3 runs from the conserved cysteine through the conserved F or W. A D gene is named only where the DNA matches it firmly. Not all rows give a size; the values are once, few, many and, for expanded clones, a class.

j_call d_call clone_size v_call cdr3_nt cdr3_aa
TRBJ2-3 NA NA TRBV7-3 TGTGCCAGCAGCGCGCTAGGAGGTGCAGATACGCAGTATTTT CASSALGGADTQYF
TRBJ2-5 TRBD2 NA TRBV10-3 TGTGCCATCAGTGAGGGCCTAGCGGGAGAGGAGACCCAGTACTTC CAISEGLAGEETQYF
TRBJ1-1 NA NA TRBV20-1 TGCAGGGGGGAAGGGGGGTTCACGAACACTGAAGCTTTCTTT CRGEGGFTNTEAFF
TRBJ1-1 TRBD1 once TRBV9 TGTGCCAGCAGCGGAGCAGGGGGCACTGAAGCTTTCTTT CASSGAGGTEAFF
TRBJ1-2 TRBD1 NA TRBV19 TGTGCCAGTAACCCAAGGGGGCGCGGGAACTATGGCTACACCTTC CASNPRGRGNYGYTF
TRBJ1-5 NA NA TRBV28 TGTGCCAGCAGTTTATATCCACGGGATTCGGACAGAGGGACCAATCAGCCCCAGCATTTT CASSLYPRDSDRGTNQPQHF
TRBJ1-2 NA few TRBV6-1 TGTGCCAGCAGTCCAGGGGATTTAAACTATGGCTACACCTTC CASSPGDLNYGYTF
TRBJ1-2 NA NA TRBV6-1 TGTGCCAGCATAAAGTCTCAGGGGCCGGTCTTTAACTATGGCTACACCTTC CASIKSQGPVFNYGYTF
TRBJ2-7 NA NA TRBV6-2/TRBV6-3 TGTGCCAGCACCGACCCTAGGGTACGAGGGAACGCACACGAGCAGTACTTC CASTDPRVRGNAHEQYF
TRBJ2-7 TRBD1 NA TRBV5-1 TGCGCCAGCAGCCGGACAGGGGAAACCTACGAGCAGTACTTC CASSRTGETYEQYF
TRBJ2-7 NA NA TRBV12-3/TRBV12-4 TGTGCCAGCAGTCGCGGGAACTACGAGCAGTACTTC CASSRGNYEQYF
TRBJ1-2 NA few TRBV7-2 TGTGCCAGCAGCCCTAAGACGGCACAGGGCCGGGGCTACACCTTC CASSPKTAQGRGYTF
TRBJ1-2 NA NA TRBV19 TGTGCCAGTAGATCAGGGTATGACTATGGCTACACCTTC CASRSGYDYGYTF
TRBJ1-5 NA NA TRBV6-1 TGTGCCAGCAGTGAAGCATGGGGAGGGAGAGATCAGCCCCAGCATTTT CASSEAWGGRDQPQHF
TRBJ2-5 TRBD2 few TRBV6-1 TGTGCCACCCGACTAGCGGGAGAAGAGACCCAGTACTTC CATRLAGEETQYF
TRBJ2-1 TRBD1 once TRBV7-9 TGTGCCAGCAGCTTAGTCGGGTCCCGGGACAGGGGGTGGAATGAGCAGTTCTTC CASSLVGSRDRGWNEQFF
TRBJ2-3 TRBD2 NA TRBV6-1 TGTGCCAGCAGTGGACGTGCGGGAGTGTCAGATACGCAGTATTTT CASSGRAGVSDTQYF
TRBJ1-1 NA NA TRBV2 TGTGCCAGCAGTGTGATGCCCACGAACACTGAAGCTTTCTTT CASSVMPTNTEAFF
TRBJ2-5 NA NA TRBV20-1 TGCAGTGCCCTAGCCTCTCAAGAGACCCAGTACTTC CSALASQETQYF
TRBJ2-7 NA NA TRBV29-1 TGCAGCGTTAGTCTAGACTTCCAAACCGAGCAGTACTTC CSVSLDFQTEQYF
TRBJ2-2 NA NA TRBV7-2 TGTGCCAGCAGCCCGAGGGCGGCAGGGCGGGGCGGGGAGCTGTTTTTT CASSPRAAGRGGELFF
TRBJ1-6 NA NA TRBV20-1 TGCAGTGCTAGAGCCTTGGTTTCCTATAATTCACCCCTCCACTTT CSARALVSYNSPLHF
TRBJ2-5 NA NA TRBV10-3 TGTGCCATCAGCGAGCAAGAGACCCAGTACTTC CAISEQETQYF
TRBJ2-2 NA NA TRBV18 TGTGCCAGCTCACCATGGGCAGGGGACTTCACCGGGGAGCTGTTTTTT CASSPWAGDFTGELFF
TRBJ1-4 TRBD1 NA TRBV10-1 TGCGCCAGCAGTGAAGGGGGCGGACAACTGTTTTTT CASSEGGGQLFF
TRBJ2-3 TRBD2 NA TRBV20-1 TGCAGTGCTAGGTTGTCTAGCGGGGATGAAGATACGCAGTATTTT CSARLSSGDEDTQYF
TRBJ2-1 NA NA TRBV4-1 TGCGCCAGCAGCCAAGCTACGGGCAGCTCCTACAATGAGCAGTTCTTC CASSQATGSSYNEQFF
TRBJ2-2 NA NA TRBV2 TGTGCCAGCACGGGACAAAACACCGGGGAGCTGTTTTTT CASTGQNTGELFF
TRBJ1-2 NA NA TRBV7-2 TGTGCCAGCAGTTTAGACAGGCTCGGTGGCTACACCTTC CASSLDRLGGYTF
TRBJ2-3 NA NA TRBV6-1 TGTGCCAGCAGTGAAAACCAGGAAAATACGCAGTATTTT CASSENQENTQYF
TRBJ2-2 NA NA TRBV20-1 TGCAGTGCTCTGCTGGGGGGCTCCACCGGGGAGCTGTTTTTT CSALLGGSTGELFF
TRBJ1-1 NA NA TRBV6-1 TGTGCCAGCAGGCCCAGCTTGAACACTGAAGCTTTCTTT CASRPSLNTEAFF
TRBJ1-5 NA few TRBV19 TGTGCCAGTAGTATGATTGGGTATCAGCCCCAGCATTTT CASSMIGYQPQHF
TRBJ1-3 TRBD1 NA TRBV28 TGTGCCAGCAGTTTATCAGGGGGGGGTAGAAACACCATATATTTT CASSLSGGGRNTIYF
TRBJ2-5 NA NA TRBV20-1 TGCAGTGCTAGAGCGTCCCCCCCCCTAGAGACCCAGTACTTC CSARASPPLETQYF
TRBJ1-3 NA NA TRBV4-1 TGCGCCAGCTCCGCCGAGGGCTCTGGAAACACCATATATTTT CASSAEGSGNTIYF
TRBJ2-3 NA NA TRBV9 TGTGCCAGCAGCGTATCTCACAGGAGCACAGATACGCAGTATTTT CASSVSHRSTDTQYF
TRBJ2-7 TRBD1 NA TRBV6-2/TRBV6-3 TGTGCCAGCAGTTATCCTGGGGACAGCCCCTCAGGGGAGCAGTACTTC CASSYPGDSPSGEQYF
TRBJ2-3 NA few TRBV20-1 TGCAGTGCTAGACCGGATCTAAGTACAGATACGCAGTATTTT CSARPDLSTDTQYF
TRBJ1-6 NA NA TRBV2 TGTGCCAGCAAGGAAATGGCGACGATGCGTTCACCCCTCCACTTT CASKEMATMRSPLHF
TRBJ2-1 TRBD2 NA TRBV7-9 TGTGCCAGCAGCTTCGGGACTAGCGGTTTGGGGTCGCAGTTCTTC CASSFGTSGLGSQFF
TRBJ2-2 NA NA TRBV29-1 TGCAGCGTTGACATTGCGAACACCGGGGAGCTGTTTTTT CSVDIANTGELFF
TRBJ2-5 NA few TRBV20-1 TGCAGTGCTAGCTCCCTAGGGAGCGCACAAGAGACCCAGTACTTC CSASSLGSAQETQYF
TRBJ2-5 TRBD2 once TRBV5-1 TGCGCCAGCCTCAATCCTAGCGGAGGGAAAGAGACCCAGTACTTC CASLNPSGGKETQYF
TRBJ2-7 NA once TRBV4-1 TGCGCCAGCAGCCAGGCCTCTTGGGCTATTAGCTCCTACGAGCAGTACTTC CASSQASWAISSYEQYF
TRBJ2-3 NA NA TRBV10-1 TGCGCCAGCAGCGCAGTCCAGGGTGGGAGCACAGATACGCAGTATTTT CASSAVQGGSTDTQYF
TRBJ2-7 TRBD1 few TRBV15 TGTGCCACCAGCAGAACAGGGGGCTCTGCCGAGCAGTACTTC CATSRTGGSAEQYF
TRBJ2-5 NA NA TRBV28 TGTGCCAGTCAAGGGGGGGAGAGCGTCCAAGAGACCCAGTACTTC CASQGGESVQETQYF
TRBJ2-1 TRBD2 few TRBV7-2 TGTGCCAGCAGCCCAGCGGGAGCGTTCAATGAGCAGTTCTTC CASSPAGAFNEQFF